This T cell receptor (beta chain) was captured by sequencing in a study of monozygotic twins with inflammatory bowel disease (dated by TCRdb to between 2018 and 2021). Background for the entire study: The full study comprised around 28 monozygotic twin pairs: nine German pairs (four IBD-concordant, five IBD-discordant) and 19 IBD-discordant Danish pairs. The search for disease-associated traits relied mainly on comparing IBD patients with their genetically identical healthy co-twins within discordant pairs. Each individual had, on average, about 151 000 unique TCRalpha sequences and 181 000 unique TCRbeta sequences available for analysis.

The protocol used for the library was 5' RACE. Preparation of each TCR library used 3,000 to 4,000 ng of total RNA. For each sample, cDNA synthesis was carried out in eight separate reactions using SMARTScribe reverse transcriptase. During cDNA synthesis, template switching was used to introduce unique molecular identifiers that contained a 6-nucleotide sample barcode. TCRalpha and TCRbeta cDNA was amplified in two nested PCRs of roughly 16 and 10 cycles, and bead purification was carried out after each PCR. Before amplification, the cDNA was treated with uracil DNA-glycosylase and purified using the QIAquick PCR purification kit. In the second PCR, Illumina TruSeq-compatible adapters and sample-specific barcodes were added. Library quality and concentration were checked on TapeStation and Qubit, and libraries were pooled at around 4.7 ng each. Sequencing of the pooled libraries was done on an Illumina HiSeq2500 single-index Rapid Run using custom sequencing primers and 2 x 100 bp reads. Per the authors' processing: UMI-based consensus assembly with MiGEC version 1.2.6 was used to correct PCR and sequencing errors. V(D)J alignment, clonotype assembly and CDR3 extraction were performed with MiXCR version 2.1.1. To normalise gene usage, clonotype sharing and MAIT/NKT TCR abundance, the top 1000, 10 000 and 20 000 clonotypes in each sample were analysed. Diversity was computed as the inverse Simpson index with the vegan R package after downsampling to 27 000 UMIs. Paired Mann-Whitney U tests on discordant twin pairs were used, with Benjamini-Hochberg multiple-testing correction. Reprocessed by TCRdb, the reads give a single entry per CDR3 protein sequence, without DNA. The V and J calls come from TCRdb's annotation, not from the publication. This sample's table has entries for approximately 400,000 distinct CDR3 sequences. The ten largest account for around 2.3% of the sample.

From each donor, a roughly 2.5 ml peripheral blood sample was collected into PAXgene tubes and stored at -80 degrees C. Without T cell sorting, total RNA was isolated from whole blood using the PAXgene blood miRNA kit on an automated QIAcube. Deep TCRalpha and TCRbeta repertoire profiling with unique molecular barcoding was performed on peripheral blood of monozygotic twin pairs concordant or discordant for inflammatory bowel disease. Smoking habits were recorded for all twin pairs, and individuals were classified as current, former or never smokers. In regard to this clonotype: The specificity of this receptor is unknown.

Results the study describes overall, beyond this receptor: Measured by the inverse Simpson index, TCRbeta repertoire diversity was lower in IBD patients than in their healthy co-twins. No single strong signal or clonotype linked to IBD turned up in the results, so the idea that one exists was not supported. Repertoire similarity did not differ between concordant and discordant twins, which could be due to limited statistical power. The analysis was unable to tell apart different T cell subtypes. Because patients were on differing immunosuppressive treatments, the repertoires may have picked up extra background noise and inter-individual variability. IBD patients shared fewer clonotypes with other individuals than healthy twins did, most markedly in patients showing signs of disease activity.

Looking up the germline V gene (reference sequence) yields CDR1 MNHEY and CDR2 SMNVEV. The CDR3, cysteine through phenylalanine, is 15 amino acids long. Nucleotide data are not available. The chain is made from TRBV27 and TRBJ2-7; the TCRdb call, TRBD1, lacks DNA for checking. The sequencing input was blood. This clonotype originated in a human donor with ulcerative colitis or Crohn's disease, or a healthy co-twin of an affected twin (not recorded which). CDR3 region: CASRSSTGTPYEQYF.